This is a list of T cell receptor beta chains from one sample in a study of T cells in Graves' hyperthyroidism and ophthalmopathy. TCRdb used MiXCR to reprocess the multiplex PCR reads, holding one entry per CDR3 protein. The sample has over 350,000 distinct CDR3 sequences, more than 13% seen once; the top ten hold 25% to 30%. Sequencing was done on a sample of blood. All receptors derive from a man aged 50 to 60 with Graves' ophthalmopathy. The CDR3 runs from the conserved cysteine through the conserved F or W. Each record gives: V gene, J gene, D gene, clone size, CDR3 DNA, CDR3 protein. D genes are given only for firm matches. The size entry is marked missing in some rows and otherwise reads once, few, many or a size class.

v_gene: TRBV9; j_gene: TRBJ2-5; d_gene: TRBD2; abundance: -; CDR3nt: TGTGCCAGCAGCGCCAGCGGGAGGGAAGGGACCCAGTACTTC; CDR3aa: CASSASGREGTQYF
v_gene: TRBV27; j_gene: TRBJ2-1; d_gene: -; abundance: -; CDR3nt: TGTGCCAGCAGTTTTGTCCCCTACAATGAGCAGTTCTTC; CDR3aa: CASSFVPYNEQFF
v_gene: TRBV29-1; j_gene: TRBJ2-1; d_gene: TRBD2; abundance: few; CDR3nt: TGCAGCGTACATGGGACTAGCGGGAGCGCGGGTGGGCAGTTCTTC; CDR3aa: CSVHGTSGSAGGQFF
v_gene: TRBV30; j_gene: TRBJ2-7; d_gene: -; abundance: many; CDR3nt: TGTGCCTGGAGTAAACCGGGTCAGCAGTACTTC; CDR3aa: CAWSKPGQQYF
v_gene: TRBV20-1; j_gene: TRBJ2-7; d_gene: -; abundance: many; CDR3nt: TGCAGTGCCCGTAGCGGCTACGAGCAGTACTTC; CDR3aa: CSARSGYEQYF
v_gene: TRBV7-6; j_gene: TRBJ2-5; d_gene: -; abundance: many; CDR3nt: TGTGCCAGCAGCTTAGGGCCCAAAGAGACCCAGTACTTC; CDR3aa: CASSLGPKETQYF
v_gene: TRBV6-4; j_gene: TRBJ2-7; d_gene: -; abundance: -; CDR3nt: TGTGCCAGCAAGAACTCGGGGTCATTCTACGAGCAGTACTTC; CDR3aa: CASKNSGSFYEQYF
v_gene: TRBV12-3/TRBV12-4; j_gene: TRBJ1-5; d_gene: -; abundance: many; CDR3nt: TGTGCCAGCAGCCCCGGGGCCGATAGCAATCAGCCCCAGCATTTT; CDR3aa: CASSPGADSNQPQHF
v_gene: TRBV11-2; j_gene: TRBJ1-6; d_gene: TRBD1; abundance: -; CDR3nt: TGTGCCAGCAGCCCCGGGACAGGTCATTCACCCCTCCACTTT; CDR3aa: CASSPGTGHSPLHF
v_gene: TRBV6-1; j_gene: TRBJ2-2; d_gene: TRBD2; abundance: many; CDR3nt: TGTGCCAGCAAGCAGACTAGCGGGAGTGGTGGCACCGGGGAGCTGTTTTTT; CDR3aa: CASKQTSGSGGTGELFF
v_gene: TRBV9; j_gene: TRBJ2-7; d_gene: TRBD1; abundance: many; CDR3nt: TGTGCCAGCAGCACTCCCCCCGGGACAGGCCTAGACGAGCAGTACTTC; CDR3aa: CASSTPPGTGLDEQYF
v_gene: TRBV18; j_gene: TRBJ1-1; d_gene: -; abundance: many; CDR3nt: TGTGCCAGCTCACGCCCCGGCGGGCTGAACACTGAAGCTTTCTTT; CDR3aa: CASSRPGGLNTEAFF
v_gene: TRBV27; j_gene: TRBJ2-2; d_gene: TRBD1; abundance: few; CDR3nt: TGTGCCAGCAGTCCGTTAGGACAGGGCACCGGGGAGCTGTTTTTT; CDR3aa: CASSPLGQGTGELFF
v_gene: TRBV30; j_gene: TRBJ2-7; d_gene: -; abundance: many; CDR3nt: TGTGCCTGGAGATTCGGGGGACACAGCGCCTACGAGCAGTACTTC; CDR3aa: CAWRFGGHSAYEQYF
v_gene: TRBV6-1; j_gene: TRBJ2-3; d_gene: -; abundance: many; CDR3nt: TGTGCCAGCAGTTGGACCCGCGGAAGCACAGATACGCAGTATTTT; CDR3aa: CASSWTRGSTDTQYF
v_gene: TRBV7-9; j_gene: TRBJ2-7; d_gene: TRBD1; abundance: -; CDR3nt: TGTGCCAGCAGCTCGGGGAGAAGGACAGGGGTCGGCGAGCAGTACTTC; CDR3aa: CASSSGRRTGVGEQYF
v_gene: TRBV18; j_gene: TRBJ2-2; d_gene: -; abundance: few; CDR3nt: TGTGCCAGCTCTAAGTTAACCGCGGTGGTCGGGGAGCTGTTTTTT; CDR3aa: CASSKLTAVVGELFF
v_gene: TRBV4-1; j_gene: TRBJ2-3; d_gene: -; abundance: -; CDR3nt: TGCGCCAGCAGCCAGGGCAGGCGGGATACGCAGTATTTT; CDR3aa: CASSQGRRDTQYF
v_gene: TRBV7-7; j_gene: TRBJ2-3; d_gene: -; abundance: few; CDR3nt: TGTGCTAGCAGCTCCCGGGGTGGAGATACGCAGTATTTT; CDR3aa: CASSSRGGDTQYF
v_gene: TRBV20-1; j_gene: TRBJ2-1; d_gene: TRBD1; abundance: -; CDR3nt: TGCAGTGCTAGAGCGTCCGGGACAGGGTCATTAGATGAGCAGTTCTTC; CDR3aa: CSARASGTGSLDEQFF
v_gene: TRBV7-8; j_gene: TRBJ2-2; d_gene: -; abundance: few; CDR3nt: TGTGCCAGCAGCTTAGTTGTCCGGGGGGCGCAAACCGGGGAGCTGTTTTTT; CDR3aa: CASSLVVRGAQTGELFF
v_gene: TRBV11-2; j_gene: TRBJ1-1; d_gene: TRBD1; abundance: many; CDR3nt: TGTGCCAGCAACCTATGGACAGGGGATGAAGCTTTCTTT; CDR3aa: CASNLWTGDEAFF
v_gene: TRBV12-3/TRBV12-4; j_gene: TRBJ1-1; d_gene: TRBD1; abundance: few; CDR3nt: TGTGCCAGCCTGAACATCCTACAGGGGGGTGAAGCTTTCTTT; CDR3aa: CASLNILQGGEAFF
v_gene: TRBV11-2; j_gene: TRBJ2-5; d_gene: -; abundance: many; CDR3nt: TGTGCCAGCGGCCCCCGGGTGAACGTCCAAGAGACCCAGTACTTC; CDR3aa: CASGPRVNVQETQYF
v_gene: TRBV29-1; j_gene: TRBJ2-2; d_gene: TRBD1; abundance: -; CDR3nt: TGCAGCGTGACCGACAGGGATCCGGGCACCGGGGAGCTGTTTTTT; CDR3aa: CSVTDRDPGTGELFF
v_gene: TRBV29-1; j_gene: TRBJ2-5; d_gene: TRBD1; abundance: many; CDR3nt: TGCAGCTTCCACAGGGGTGGTGAGACCCAGTACTTC; CDR3aa: CSFHRGGETQYF
v_gene: TRBV11-2; j_gene: TRBJ1-6; d_gene: TRBD1; abundance: many; CDR3nt: TGTGCCAGCAGCTTTGAGGGGGCTGATTCACCCCTCCACTTT; CDR3aa: CASSFEGADSPLHF
v_gene: TRBV7-9; j_gene: TRBJ2-1; d_gene: -; abundance: many; CDR3nt: TGTGCCAGCAGCTTAAGCGCTGGACAGAGCAATGAGCAGTTCTTC; CDR3aa: CASSLSAGQSNEQFF
v_gene: TRBV5-1; j_gene: TRBJ2-2; d_gene: -; abundance: many; CDR3nt: TGCGCCAGCAGCTTGAATGGGAGGACGAACACCGGGGAGCTGTTTTTT; CDR3aa: CASSLNGRTNTGELFF
v_gene: TRBV28; j_gene: TRBJ1-1; d_gene: TRBD1; abundance: many; CDR3nt: TGTGCCAGCAGTGGAGACAGGGGGATAGCTGAAGCTTTCTTT; CDR3aa: CASSGDRGIAEAFF
v_gene: TRBV30; j_gene: TRBJ2-3; d_gene: -; abundance: many; CDR3nt: TGTGCCTGGAGTATTCTGGGCGCAGATACGCAGTATTTT; CDR3aa: CAWSILGADTQYF
v_gene: TRBV12-3/TRBV12-4; j_gene: TRBJ2-2; d_gene: TRBD2; abundance: many; CDR3nt: TGTGCCAGCGACGGTAGCGGGAGAATTACCGGGGAGCTGTTTTTT; CDR3aa: CASDGSGRITGELFF
v_gene: TRBV20-1; j_gene: TRBJ2-1; d_gene: TRBD2; abundance: many; CDR3nt: TGCAGTGCCGAACTAGCGGGAGGGCCGTTTGAGCAGTTCTTC; CDR3aa: CSAELAGGPFEQFF
v_gene: TRBV12-3/TRBV12-4; j_gene: TRBJ2-7; d_gene: TRBD2; abundance: few; CDR3nt: TGTGCCAGCACCCTTAGCGGGAGGGCCCCCTACGAGCAGTACTTC; CDR3aa: CASTLSGRAPYEQYF
v_gene: TRBV9; j_gene: TRBJ2-1; d_gene: -; abundance: -; CDR3nt: TGTGCCAGCAGCGTAGGTCCTAGCTTAGAAGGCAATGAGCAGTTCTTC; CDR3aa: CASSVGPSLEGNEQFF
v_gene: TRBV7-9; j_gene: TRBJ2-3; d_gene: -; abundance: few; CDR3nt: TGTGCCAGCACCCCATCTGAAAGGGATAGCACAGATACGCAGTATTTT; CDR3aa: CASTPSERDSTDTQYF
v_gene: TRBV24-1; j_gene: TRBJ2-1; d_gene: TRBD1; abundance: -; CDR3nt: TGTGCCACCAGTGATATGGGACAGGGGGCGATTGAGCAGTTCTTC; CDR3aa: CATSDMGQGAIEQFF
v_gene: TRBV20-1; j_gene: TRBJ1-5; d_gene: -; abundance: -; CDR3nt: TGCAGTGCTAGTTTCGGTAATCAGCCCCAGCATTTT; CDR3aa: CSASFGNQPQHF
v_gene: TRBV5-1; j_gene: TRBJ2-7; d_gene: TRBD1; abundance: many; CDR3nt: TGCGCCAGCAGCTTGGGTGGGACAGGGAACTACGAGCAGTACTTC; CDR3aa: CASSLGGTGNYEQYF
v_gene: TRBV6-2/TRBV6-3; j_gene: TRBJ2-1; d_gene: -; abundance: few; CDR3nt: TGTGCCAGCAGTTTCCCGGGCCTGCACAATGAGCAGTTCTTC; CDR3aa: CASSFPGLHNEQFF
v_gene: TRBV2; j_gene: TRBJ2-6; d_gene: TRBD2; abundance: many; CDR3nt: TGTGCCAGCACAGGTAGACTAGCGGGACTATCTGGGGCCAACGTCCTGACTTTC; CDR3aa: CASTGRLAGLSGANVLTF